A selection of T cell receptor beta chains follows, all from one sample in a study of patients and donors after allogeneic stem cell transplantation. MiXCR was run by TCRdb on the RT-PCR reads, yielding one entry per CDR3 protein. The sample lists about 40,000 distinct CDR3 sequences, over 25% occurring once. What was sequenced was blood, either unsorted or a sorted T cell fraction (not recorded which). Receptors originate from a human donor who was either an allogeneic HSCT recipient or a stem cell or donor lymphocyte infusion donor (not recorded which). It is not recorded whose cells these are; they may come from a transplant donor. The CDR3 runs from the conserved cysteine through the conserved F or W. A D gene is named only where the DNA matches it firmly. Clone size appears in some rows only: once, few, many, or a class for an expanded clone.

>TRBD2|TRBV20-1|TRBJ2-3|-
TGCAGTGCTCAGAGCGGTGGACTAGCGGGAGGGCGACGGACAGATACGCAGTATTTT
CSAQSGGLAGGRRTDTQYF
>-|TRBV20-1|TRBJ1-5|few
TGCAGTGCGAGAAGCAGGGTTTCTGCGGATCAGCCCCAGCATTTT
CSARSRVSADQPQHF
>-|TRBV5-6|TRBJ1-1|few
TGTGCCAGCAGCCAGTTGACAGGCATTAACACTGAAGCTTTCTTT
CASSQLTGINTEAFF
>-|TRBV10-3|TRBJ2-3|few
TGTGCCATCAGTGAGTCGACGGCTAGGGGTACAGATACGCAGTATTTT
CAISESTARGTDTQYF
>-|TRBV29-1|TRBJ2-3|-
TGCAGCGTTGCCTACGGGGGCCGCACAGATACGCAGTATTTT
CSVAYGGRTDTQYF
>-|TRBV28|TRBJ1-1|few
TGTGCCAGCAGTTTATGGGAGGACACTGAAGCTTTCTTT
CASSLWEDTEAFF
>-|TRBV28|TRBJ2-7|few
TGTGCCATCGTCGGGGGCTACGAGCAGTACTTC
CAIVGGYEQYF
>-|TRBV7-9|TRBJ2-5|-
TGTGCCAGCAGCTTCACAAGGGGTTCAGAGACCCAGTACTTC
CASSFTRGSETQYF
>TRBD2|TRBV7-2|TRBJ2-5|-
TGTGCCAGCAGCTTAAGGGCTAGCGGGCTCCAAGAGACCCAGTACTTC
CASSLRASGLQETQYF
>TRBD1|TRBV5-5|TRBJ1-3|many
TGTGCCAGCAGCCCCCGGGACAGTGGAAACACCATATATTTT
CASSPRDSGNTIYF
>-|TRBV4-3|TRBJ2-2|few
TGCGCCAGCAGCCAACTCACCGGGGAGCTGTTTTTT
CASSQLTGELFF
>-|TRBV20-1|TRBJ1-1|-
TGCAGTGCCGAACGGGACCCCGGTTTGAACACTGAAGCTTTCTTT
CSAERDPGLNTEAFF
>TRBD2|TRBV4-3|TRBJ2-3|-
TGCGCCAGCAGCCAAGACGGGACTAGTTCCGCAGATACGCAGTATTTT
CASSQDGTSSADTQYF
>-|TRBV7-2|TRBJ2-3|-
TGTGCCAGCAGCCCCACGGGCTCAGATACGCAGTATTTT
CASSPTGSDTQYF
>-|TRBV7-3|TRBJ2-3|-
TGTGCCAGCAGCTTGGACAGCTTCACAGATACGCAGTATTTT
CASSLDSFTDTQYF
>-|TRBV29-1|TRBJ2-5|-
TGCAGCGGGAGGGGACGGTACCAAGAGACCCAGTACTTC
CSGRGRYQETQYF
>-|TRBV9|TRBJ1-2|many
TGTGCCAGCAGCGTAGCCGAGCGCCCAAGAGGGCTTTATGGCTACACCTTC
CASSVAERPRGLYGYTF
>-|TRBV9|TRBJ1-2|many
TGTGCCAGCAGCGGCCCTCTGACAGCTAACTATGGCTACACCTTC
CASSGPLTANYGYTF
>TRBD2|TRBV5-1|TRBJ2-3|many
TGCGCCAGCAGCTTATGGACTAGCGGCCCCACAGATACGCAGTATTTT
CASSLWTSGPTDTQYF
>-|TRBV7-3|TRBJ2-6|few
TGTGCCAGCAGCTTCCCGGTTCCGTCTGGGGCCAACGTCCTGACTTTC
CASSFPVPSGANVLTF
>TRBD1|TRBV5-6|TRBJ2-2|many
TGTGCCAGCAGCTCGGTAATGACAGGGGGCGCGAACACCGGGGAGCTGTTTTTT
CASSSVMTGGANTGELFF
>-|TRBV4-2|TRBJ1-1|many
TGTGCCAGCAGCCAAGCACAGGGCATGAACACTGAAGCTTTCTTT
CASSQAQGMNTEAFF
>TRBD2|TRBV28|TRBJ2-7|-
TGTGCCAGCAGTAATGGACTAGCGGGAGTCTTC
CASSNGLAGVF
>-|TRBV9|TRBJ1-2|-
TGTGCCAGCAGCGTAGAGAGAATGGGGTCGGGCTACACCTTC
CASSVERMGSGYTF
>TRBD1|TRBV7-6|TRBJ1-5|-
TGTGCCAGCAGCTCGGGACAGGCCCATCAGCCCCAGCATTTT
CASSSGQAHQPQHF
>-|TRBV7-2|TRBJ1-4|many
TGTGCCAGCAGCTTTGGCGAAAAACTGTTTTTT
CASSFGEKLFF
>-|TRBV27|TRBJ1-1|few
TGTGCCAGTCAGAAAGGGGCCATGAACACTGAAGCTTTCTTT
CASQKGAMNTEAFF
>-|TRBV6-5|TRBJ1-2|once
TGTGCCAGCAGTCCCCCTCGGGTAGGGCCTTATGGCTACACCTTC
CASSPPRVGPYGYTF
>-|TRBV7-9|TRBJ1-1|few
TGTGCCAGCAGCTTCGAGGCAGGAAGGGGGAACACTGAAGCTTTCTTT
CASSFEAGRGNTEAFF
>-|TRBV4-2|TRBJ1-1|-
TGTGCCAGCAGCCGAATTCTCCTAGACGGTGAAGCTTTCTTT
CASSRILLDGEAFF
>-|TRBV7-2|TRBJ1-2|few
TGTGCCAGCAGCTTAGCGCAGGACAGCTATGGCTACACCTTC
CASSLAQDSYGYTF